This T cell receptor (beta chain) was obtained from a study of CD8+CD57+ T cells in acquired aplastic anemia. Across the whole study: Sorted cells (CD4+ and CD8+) yielded DNA amounts that averaged roughly 3.2 ug.

Selection for sequencing was limited to patients who had shown CD8+CD57+ cell expansion by flow cytometry. In all patients, the disease was severe acquired aplastic anemia. A word on this clonotype: Antigen specificity is unknown.

V lost 5 bases and J lost 7, with 17 bases in between. The CDR3 loop spans 14 amino acids. CDR1 and CDR2 from the germline V gene are SGHVS and FQNEAQ. The study's findings and limits: Patients and healthy controls showed no significant CD8+ Simpson's diversity difference. There were roughly 30 CD8+ CDR3 sequences that occurred in both patients and controls.

Genomic DNA acted as the template from which TCR beta VDJ combination and CDR3 sequence profiling were carried out. TCRdb processed the reads anew with MiXCR; each CDR3 protein has one entry. The table shows some 92,000 distinct CDR3 sequences, with 55% to 80% occurring only once. The source material was sorted CD4+, CD8+, or CD8+CD57+ T cells (not recorded which) from PBMCs. This receptor was taken from a human donor with aplastic anemia. This chain joins TRBV7-8 and TRBJ1-2; unclear D gene. The DNA for the CDR3 is TGTGCCAGCAGCGAACAAACGGGCGATGGTGGCTACACCTTC. It is translated as CASSEQTGDGGYTF.